The T cell receptor (beta chain) under discussion was sequenced for a study of beta chain features in type 1 diabetes. The wider study: There was similarity between patients and healthy donors in age, gender and cell yields.

One heparinised blood draw, averaging about 100 mL, came from each donor. As regards this clone: Antigen specificity is unknown.

General study results and limits: Any HLA-type effect on TCRB rearrangement remained unresolved here. Since sequencing was performed on cDNA, cells with high TCR expression could be over-represented. Patients with Type 1 diabetes showed moderately but significantly shorter TCRB CDR3s in all four CD4+ subsets.

All of the isolated RNA was reverse transcribed, so expressed TCRB transcripts were sequenced. Profiling relied on immunoSEQ multiplex PCR, and the TCRdb table lists in-frame clones only, not all of them. This sample has roughly 700,000 clones, with roughly 13% found just once. The clonotype comes from a man aged 18 to 29 with type 1 diabetes. The material sequenced was naive CD4+ T cells from blood.

The DNA for the CDR3 is TGTGCCAGCAGCCTAGAACAGGGAGGCACAGATACGCAGTATTTT. Protein product: CASSLEQGGTDTQYF. The chain uses TRBV28 and TRBJ2-3, with D perhaps matching TRBD1 (6 bases). CDR3 length: 15 amino acids. V was shortened by 6 bases and J by 1 base, with 14 bases between the two germline ends. Germline values: CDR1 MDHEN, CDR2 SYDVKM.